This TCR beta chain was identified in a study of T cell clones after liver transplantation. As for the study in general: Apart from a few HCV-positive recipients, transplants were for non-autoimmune, non-viral reasons.

TCRdb keeps only in-frame clones here, not all; method: immunoSEQ multiplex PCR. The sample contains roughly 120,000 clones, over 75% of which appear only once. Points from the study as a whole: The donor-reactive repertoire was only partly measurable in two subjects, lacking donor cells.

Concerning this clone: Its specificity is not known.

Per germline, CDR1 SGHNT and CDR2 YYREEE (reference sequence). The V and J ends lost 5 bases and 3 bases, in that order; junction bases with no gene match: 9. The CDR3 spans 15 residues. Sequencing used CD4+ T cells from blood, obtained 12 months after liver transplant. V gene TRBV5-4 combines with J gene TRBJ2-7; 9 positions match TRBD1. The sequence came from a human patient who received a liver transplant. Some T cells may have originated in the graft donor. CDR3 sequence: CASSSPGQGIYEQYF. DNA of the CDR3: TGTGCCAGCAGTTCCCCGGGACAGGGAATCTACGAGCAGTACTTC.